The entry below gives a single TCR beta chain sequence along with its context. The data were obtained in a study of blood T cell repertoires in COVID-19. In the study overall: The origin of the acute and convalescent COVID-19 samples was the United States, Italy and Spain.

The CDR3 spans 17 residues. Looked up from germline, CDR1 is GTSNPN and CDR2 is SVGIG (reference sequence). V was clipped by 4 bases and J by 5 bases; unmatched bases: 18. Participants' own reports of clinical history determined their cohort assignment. Donors of Cohort 3 who recovered were those that had two negative PCRs, clearance, or symptom resolution. TCRdb's table, derived via immunoSEQ multiplex PCR, lists solely in-frame clones and lacks some. This table holds some 460,000 clones, 75% to 90% found once. V usage is TRBV30 and J usage is TRBJ2-7; 9 bases agree with TRBD2. The receptor comes from a woman aged 18 to 35 who had recovered from COVID-19. The sample consisted of PBMCs or T cells enriched from blood (not recorded which). CDR3 sequence: CAWTATPGSVAGDEQYF. The CDR3 DNA reads as TGTGCCTGGACGGCGACACCCGGGAGCGTAGCGGGGGACGAGCAGTACTTC.